The 20 T cell receptor beta chains reported below all come from one sample, sequenced in a study of cytomegalovirus exposure and HLA in healthy donors. A multiplex PCR was run with 60 Vbeta primers and 13 Jbeta primers. Here immunoSEQ multiplex PCR was the method, and the copy in TCRdb shows in-frame clones only, minus some. The sample contains under 110,000 clones, more than 60% of which appear only once. The sequenced sample consisted of PBMCs. The receptors derive from a man aged 40-50 years in good health and CMV-seronegative.

The chain is built from TRBV5-1 and TRBJ2-3, with D tentatively TRBD2 (5 bases). The CDR3 runs 15 residues. Germline CDR1 SGHRS, CDR2 YFSETQ. The V end was cut by 4 bases, the J end by 3 bases, with 15 bases between. DNA for the CDR3: TGCGCCAGCAGCCTACAAGACTACCAAACAGATACGCAGTATTTT. As protein: CASSLQDYQTDTQYF.

The chain uses TRBV6-5 and TRBJ2-5; 9 nucleotides match TRBD2. The J call is doubtful: the DNA matches TRBJ2-7 better. The germline V gene has CDR1 MNHEY and CDR2 SVGAGI. This CDR3 has 14 amino acids. The CDR3 is CASTRLAGYHEQYF. CDR3 nucleotide sequence: TGTGCCAGCACAAGGCTAGCGGGGTACCACGAGCAGTACTTC.

This chain joins TRBV7-6 and TRBJ1-5; 8 bases match TRBD1. The CDR3 sequence is 16 residues long. V lost 5 bases to trimming and J lost 1 base; unmatched junction nucleotides: 7. Germline values: CDR1 SGHVS, CDR2 FNYEAQ. The CDR3 DNA is TGTGCCAGCAGCGGAGAGACAGGGGTAAGCAATCAGCCCCAGCATTTT. Its translation: CASSGETGVSNQPQHF.

This clone was counted a single time. The V gene is TRBV2, the J gene TRBJ2-3, with 12 bases matching TRBD2. CDR1 is SNHLY, CDR2 FYNNEI, per germline. Trimming at V came to 9 bases and at J to 3 bases, leaving 7 bases not matched to a gene. The CDR3 consists of 15 residues. The CDR3 DNA is TGTGCCAGTACACTCCTAGCGGGGGGGACAGATACGCAGTATTTT. Its translation: CASTLLAGGTDTQYF.

The rearrangement uses TRBV9 and TRBJ1-4; D is uncertain. Deletions cut 0 bases from V and 0 bases from J, with 6 bases between. Germline assignment: CDR1 SGDLS and CDR2 YYNGEE. There are 15 residues in the CDR3. The CDR3 protein is CASSVDGTTNEKLFF. The CDR3 bases are TGTGCCAGCAGCGTAGACGGTACAACTAATGAAAAACTGTTTTTT.

The rearrangement uses TRBV29-1 and TRBJ1-1, with 9 bases aligning to TRBD1. The CDR3 has 13 amino acids. The trim removed 7 bases at V and 4 bases at J, leaving 7 bases unmatched. Germline V CDR1 and CDR2: SQVTM, ANQGSEA. CDR3 sequence (DNA): TGCAGCGGGGGGACAGGGTCTGGCACTGAAGCTTTCTTT. Amino acid sequence: CSGGTGSGTEAFF.

The gene calls are TRBV5-4 and TRBJ1-2; maybe TRBD1 (6 bases). The V gene lost 4 bases and the J gene lost 6 bases, with 13 bases spanning the gap. This CDR3 comprises 13 residues. Germline CDR1 SGHNT, CDR2 YYREEE (reference sequence). The CDR3 nucleotides are TGTGCCAGCAGCCTAACAGGGACGAATGGCTACACCTTC. This gives the protein CASSLTGTNGYTF.

A note on this clone: Additional DNA sequences in this sample encode the identical CDR3. This chain joins TRBV5-1 and TRBJ2-3; 8 positions agree with TRBD1. This CDR3 comprises 15 residues. Germline V gives CDR1 SGHRS, CDR2 YFSETQ. V shed 3 bases and J 1 base; nucleotides not matched to a gene: 4. The CDR3 is CASSSPGQGTDTQYF. The CDR3 DNA reads as TGCGCCAGCAGCTCACCGGGACAGGGCACAGATACGCAGTATTTT.

The rearrangement links TRBV13 to TRBJ2-6; 9 bases match TRBD2. The CDR3 runs to 19 residues. The J segment lost 0 bases and the V segment lost 1 base, leaving 7 bases of the junction unmatched. In germline, CDR1 is PRHDT, CDR2 FYEKMQ (reference sequence). The CDR3 sequence: CASSLVSGGYVSGANVLTF. Written as DNA, the CDR3 is TGTGCCAGCAGCTTAGTTAGCGGGGGATACGTCTCTGGGGCCAACGTCCTGACTTTC.

This clone was counted a few times. The chain combines TRBV6-5 with TRBJ1-6; 9 nucleotides align to TRBD1. After removal of 4 bases from V and 7 bases from J, the junction contained 5 bases not matched to a gene. This CDR3 spans 15 amino acids. The germline CDR1 and CDR2 sequences are MNHEY and SVGAGI. In DNA form, the CDR3 reads TGTGCCAGCAGTTGGGGGACAGGGAGAAATTCACCCCTCCACTTT. It translates to CASSWGTGRNSPLHF.

The chain uses TRBV2 and TRBJ2-3; TRBD2 matches 15 bases. Germline lookup yields CDR1 SNHLY and CDR2 FYNNEI. V dropped 5 bases and J dropped 2; count of bases not matched to a gene: 8. The CDR3 covers 18 residues. CDR3 in DNA: TGTGCCAGCAGTCCCGGGGGACTAGCGGGGGGTTTCACAGATACGCAGTATTTT. This translates into CASSPGGLAGGFTDTQYF.

The chain has TRBV4-1 and TRBJ2-5; D unresolved. The germline gives CDR1 MGHRA, CDR2 YSYEKL. CDR3 size: 13 residues. Between the trimmed V and J ends, which lost 4 bases and 1 base, there was a span of 7 bases. The CDR3 loop is CASSRRVQETQYF. The CDR3 DNA sequence: TGCGCCAGCAGCCGCCGGGTCCAAGAGACCCAGTACTTC.

The chain has TRBV5-8 and TRBJ1-2, with D maybe TRBD1 (5 bases). The germline V gene has CDR1 SGHTS and CDR2 YDEGEE. Trimming took off 0 bases at V and 4 bases at J, with 7 bases between the two ends. The CDR3 has 13 residues. The CDR3 loop reads CASSLGQFYGYTF. The CDR3 coding sequence is TGTGCCAGCAGCTTGGGACAGTTCTATGGCTACACCTTC.

The rearrangement links TRBV4-1 to TRBJ1-3, with 7 bases that match TRBD1. V shed 4 bases and J 0 bases; nucleotides not matched to a gene: 3. The CDR3 loop spans 15 amino acids. CDR1 is MGHRA, CDR2 YSYEKL, per germline. The CDR3 reads CASSRTGSSGNTIYF. The DNA for the CDR3 is TGCGCCAGCAGCCGGACAGGTAGCTCTGGAAACACCATATATTTT.

The rearrangement uses TRBV9 and TRBJ1-1; TRBD1 matches 7 bases. With 0 bases clipped from V and 4 bases from J, the junction kept 12 bases outside the gene matches. The CDR3 spans 17 residues. CDR1 is SGDLS, CDR2 YYNGEE, per germline. CDR3 bases: TGTGCCAGCAGCGTAGCTACAGGGGACATTTGGATCACTGAAGCTTTCTTT. Protein sequence: CASSVATGDIWITEAFF.

The V gene is TRBV6-1, the J gene TRBJ1-1, with 7 bases that match TRBD1. Germline CDR1 and CDR2: MNHNS and SASEGT. The CDR3 loop spans 14 amino acids. Unmatched junction bases numbered 5, after V lost 6 bases and J lost 1 base. The CDR3 spells CASRGRTGNTEAFF. The CDR3 DNA sequence: TGTGCCAGCAGGGGTCGGACAGGGAACACTGAAGCTTTCTTT.

The chain combines TRBV25-1 with TRBJ2-7; TRBD1 agrees at 9 bases. This CDR3 is built from 15 residues. The V gene's germline CDR1 is MGHDK and CDR2 SYGVNS. Losses at the gene ends were 4 bases for V and 5 bases for J; bases not matched to a gene: 9. CDR3 loop: CASSAGVTGGHEQYF. The CDR3 bases are TGTGCCAGCAGTGCCGGTGTGACAGGGGGGCACGAGCAGTACTTC.

V is TRBV2 and J is TRBJ1-2; 7 bases line up with TRBD1. The trim removed 7 bases at V and 4 bases at J, leaving 9 bases unmatched. In germline, CDR1 is SNHLY, CDR2 FYNNEI. CDR3 size: 14 residues. For the CDR3, the DNA is TGTGCCAGCACCAGACAGGGTTTGGGCTATGGCTACACCTTC. It yields the protein CASTRQGLGYGYTF.

V gene TRBV27 combines with J gene TRBJ2-5, with 9 bases lining up with TRBD2. V trimming: 2 bases; J trimming: 4 bases; junction bases outside the gene matches: 2. Germline CDR1 MNHEY, CDR2 SMNVEV (reference sequence). The CDR3 is 14 amino acids. The CDR3 region has the DNA TGTGCCAGCAGTTTACTAGCGGGGAGAGAGACCCAGTACTTC. This sequence encodes CASSLLAGRETQYF.

The CDR3 protein is CASCTPGQPQHF. The CDR3 DNA reads TGTGCCAGCTGCACCCCAGGACAGCCCCAGCATTTT. The chain recombines TRBV6-6 with TRBJ1-5; D not certain. Trimming cost V 8 bases and J 7 bases, with 12 bases left between them. Looked up from germline, CDR1 is MNHNY and CDR2 is SVGAGI (reference sequence). The CDR3 is made up of 12 amino acids.